Each of the 14 T cell receptor beta chains below was sequenced from the same sample in a study of beta chain features in type 1 diabetes. Since all of the isolated RNA was reverse transcribed, expressed TCRB transcripts were what got sequenced. Profiled with immunoSEQ multiplex PCR; TCRdb holds only in-frame clones, not every one. The table records some 410,000 clones, about 14% of them present only once. The sample was naive CD4+ T cells from blood. These receptor sequences come from a man aged 30 to 45 in good health.

The rearrangement joins TRBV30 to TRBJ1-1, with TRBD1 as a possible D gene (6 bases). This CDR3 spans 13 amino acids. The ends were cut back, 4 bases at V and 4 bases at J, with 13 bases in the middle. CDR1 is GTSNPN and CDR2 is SVGIG in the germline V gene (reference sequence). CDR3 nucleotides: TGTGCCTGGACCCTAAGCAGGGGCACTGAAGCTTTCTTT. It encodes CAWTLSRGTEAFF. Full variable domain (outside the CDR3, taken from reference TRBV30 and TRBJ1-1): SQTIHQWPATLVQPVGSPLSLECTVEGTSNPNLYWYRQAAGRGLQLLFYSVGIGQISSEVPQNLSASRPQDRQFILSSKKLLLSDSGFYLCAWTLSRGTEAFFGQGTRLTVV.

There are a few counts of this clone. This chain uses TRBV29-1 with TRBJ1-2; tentatively, D is TRBD1 (5 bases). This CDR3 is 12 amino acids long. Looked up from germline, CDR1 is SQVTM and CDR2 is ANQGSEA. V dropped 3 bases and J dropped 3 bases, with 8 bases sitting between them. In nucleotides, the CDR3 is TGCAGCGTTGAGGGGACGGACTATGGCTACACCTTC. Encoded protein: CSVEGTDYGYTF.

There are a few counts of this clone. The V and J genes are TRBV7-9 and TRBJ2-5; D is undetermined. The CDR3 consists of 14 residues. Germline V CDR1 and CDR2: SEHNR, FQNEAQ (reference sequence). Trimming pared 2 bases from V and 2 bases from J, leaving 9 bases between. CDR3: CASSLSAFQETQYF. The CDR3 region has the DNA TGTGCCAGCAGCTTATCGGCCTTTCAAGAGACCCAGTACTTC.

V usage is TRBV9 and J usage is TRBJ2-2; D is ambiguous. Trimming shortened V by 3 bases and J by 0 bases, and 9 bases separated the two germline ends. Germline CDR1 is SGDLS and CDR2 is YYNGEE. The CDR3 loop spans 15 amino acids. The CDR3 nucleotides are TGTGCCAGCAGCGATGGCCCAGCGAACACCGGGGAGCTGTTTTTT. Translation: CASSDGPANTGELFF. Variable domain in full (rest from reference TRBV9 and TRBJ2-2): DSGVTQTPKHLITATGQRVTLRCSPRSGDLSVYWYQQSLDQGLQFLIQYYNGEERAKGNILERFSAQQFPDLHSELNLSSLELGDSALYFCASSDGPANTGELFFGEGSRLTVL.

This clone came up a few times. The V gene is TRBV23-1, the J gene TRBJ1-1, with TRBD1 as a possible D gene (6 bases). TRBV23-1 is reported as an ORF; its role is uncertain. This CDR3 contains 15 residues. Trimming took 3 bases from V and 1 from J, leaving 12 bases between them. CDR3 residues: CASSHYRDPNTEAFF. The CDR3 bases are TGCGCCAGCAGTCATTACAGGGACCCGAACACTGAAGCTTTCTTT.

This chain links TRBV2 with TRBJ2-5; 8 positions agree with TRBD2. J lost 6 bases, V lost 5 bases, and 8 bases had no gene match. The CDR3 spans 14 residues. Per the germline V gene, CDR1 is SNHLY and CDR2 is FYNNEI. The CDR3 is CASSLLAGRQTQYF. DNA of the CDR3: TGTGCCAGCAGTCTATTAGCGGGAAGGCAGACCCAGTACTTC. The full variable domain, in which reference TRBV2 and TRBJ2-5 provide the parts outside the CDR3, is EPEVTQTPSHQVTQMGQEVILRCVPISNHLYFYWYRQILGQKVEFLVSFYNNEISEKSEIFDDQFSVERPDGSNFTLKIRSTKLEDSAMYFCASSLLAGRQTQYFGPGTRLLVL.

The chain has TRBV13 and TRBJ2-1; possibly TRBD1 for D (5 bases). The CDR3 contains 15 residues. The V and J ends lost 4 bases and 9 bases respectively, with 19 bases between them. Germline loops: CDR1 PRHDT, CDR2 FYEKMQ (reference sequence). The CDR3 DNA is TGTGCCAGCAGCTCACGCGGCAGGGCCAACGGTGAGCAGTTCTTC. Residues: CASSSRGRANGEQFF. The full variable domain, its missing parts supplied by reference TRBV13 and TRBJ2-1, is AAGVIQSPRHLIKEKRETATLKCYPIPRHDTVYWYQQGPGQDPQFLISFYEKMQSDKGSIPDRFSAQQFSDYHSELNMSSLELGDSALYFCASSSRGRANGEQFFGPGTRLTVL.

The chain links TRBV4-3 to TRBJ1-5; D unresolved. Germline V gives CDR1 LGHNA, CDR2 YSLEER. V was cut by 2 bases and J by 7 bases, with 12 bases left in between. The CDR3 runs 14 residues. The CDR3 DNA is TGCGCCAGCAGCCAAATGCTAGGCCAGCAGCCCCAGCATTTT. This codes for CASSQMLGQQPQHF.

A few counts support this clone. This chain joins TRBV4-1 and TRBJ1-2; D remains unclear. The CDR3 covers 15 residues. V gave up 0 bases and J gave up 4 bases, with 12 bases separating them. Germline CDR1 is MGHRA and CDR2 is YSYEKL. CDR3: CASSQDGKASYGYTF. As DNA, the CDR3 is TGCGCCAGCAGCCAAGATGGGAAAGCTAGCTATGGCTACACCTTC.

This clone was observed a handful of times. The gene calls are TRBV14 and TRBJ1-1; D is ambiguous. CDR3 length equals 15 residues. In germline, CDR1 is SGHDN, CDR2 FVKESK. The V gene lost 1 base and the J gene lost 1 base, with 10 bases spanning the gap. The CDR3: CASSQVAGWNTEAFF. CDR3 DNA: TGTGCCAGCAGCCAAGTCGCTGGCTGGAACACTGAAGCTTTCTTT.

Points on this clone: This CDR3 is also generated by other DNA sequences in the sample. V is TRBV30 and J is TRBJ1-3; no definite D call. Germline V gene data show CDR1 as GTSNPN and CDR2 as SVGIG (reference sequence). Trimming shortened V by 0 bases and J by 1 base, and 4 bases separated the two germline ends. This CDR3 is built from 13 residues. The CDR3 reads CAWSVLSGNTIYF. The CDR3, as DNA: TGTGCCTGGAGTGTACTATCTGGAAACACCATATATTTT.

The chain combines TRBV5-1 with TRBJ2-4; perhaps TRBD1 as D (6 bases). V was cut by 5 bases and J by 2 bases, with 14 bases left in between. The CDR3 spans 15 residues. Per germline, CDR1 SGHRS and CDR2 YFSETQ. The CDR3 DNA reads as TGCGCCAGCAGTGTGGGGGCGCAGACCAAAAACATTCAGTACTTC. Translation: CASSVGAQTKNIQYF.

V gene TRBV21-1 combines with J gene TRBJ2-3; the D call in the table, TRBD2, was not verified against the DNA. TRBV21-1 is labeled a pseudogene. This CDR3 spans 17 amino acids. Written as DNA, the CDR3 is TGTGCCAGCAGCAAAAATGGAGGGAGCTCTAGCACAGATACGCAGTATTTT. It translates to CASSKNGGSSSTDTQYF.

The chain couples TRBV18 to TRBJ1-1, with a weak D call TRBD1 (5 bases). CDR3 length equals 14 residues. The germline gives CDR1 KGHSH, CDR2 LQKENI. V was clipped by 6 bases and J by 3 bases, with 14 bases between them. CDR3 residues: CASSPDWGDTEAFF. In nucleotides, the CDR3 is TGTGCCAGCTCCCCAGATTGGGGGGACACTGAAGCTTTCTTT.